The present T cell receptor (beta chain) was sequenced within a study of blood T cell repertoires in COVID-19. Study summary: Samples representing acute and convalescent COVID-19 were sourced from the United States, Italy and Spain. Nucleic acid was either cDNA or gDNA, and it came from T cells, B-cell-depleted T cells, or PBMCs.

Original data processing: How many nucleated cells were present was estimated from reference gene primer amplification. Data came from immunoSEQ multiplex PCR; TCRdb stores just in-frame clones and leaves some out. V and J calls and clone size are given by that table; D and trimming were obtained from the DNA. The sample has around 40,000 clones, 89% seen once; the top ten hold roughly 6.4%. The receptor was isolated from a human donor in a cohort sampled during active COVID-19. Material for sequencing was peripheral blood.

The CDR3 DNA follows: TGTGCCACCAGCAGGGCAGGAACCAATTCACCCCTCCACTTT. Translated: CATSRAGTNSPLHF. The gene calls are TRBV15 and TRBJ1-6; no reliable D call. There are 14 residues in the CDR3. V was pared by 3 bases and J by 7 bases, with 10 bases between. From germline, CDR1 is LNHNV and CDR2 YYDKDF (reference sequence). Combining the CDR3 with reference TRBV15 and TRBJ1-6 gives the whole variable domain DAMVIQNPRYQVTQFGKPVTLSCSQTLNHNVMYWYQQKSSQAPKLLFHYYDKDFNNEADTPDNFQSRRPNTSFCFLDIRSPGLGDTAMYLCATSRAGTNSPLHFGNGTRLTVT.